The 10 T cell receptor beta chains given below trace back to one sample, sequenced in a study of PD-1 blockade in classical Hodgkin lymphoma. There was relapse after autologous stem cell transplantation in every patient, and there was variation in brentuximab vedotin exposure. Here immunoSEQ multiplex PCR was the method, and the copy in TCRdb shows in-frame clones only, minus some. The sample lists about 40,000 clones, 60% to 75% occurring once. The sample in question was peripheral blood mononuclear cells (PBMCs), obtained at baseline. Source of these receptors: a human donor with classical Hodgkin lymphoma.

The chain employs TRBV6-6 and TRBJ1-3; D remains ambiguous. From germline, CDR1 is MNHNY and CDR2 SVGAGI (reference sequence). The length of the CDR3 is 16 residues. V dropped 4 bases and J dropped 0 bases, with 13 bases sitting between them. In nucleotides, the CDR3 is TGTGCCAGCAGTTCGAGGAGTCAAAGCTCTGGAAACACCATATATTTT. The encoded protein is CASSSRSQSSGNTIYF.

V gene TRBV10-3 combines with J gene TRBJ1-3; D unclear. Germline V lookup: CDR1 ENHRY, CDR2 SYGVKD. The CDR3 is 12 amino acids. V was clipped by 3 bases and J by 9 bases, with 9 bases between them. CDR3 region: CAISDPLGTIYF. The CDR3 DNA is TGTGCCATCAGTGACCCCTTGGGCACCATATATTTT.

The CDR3 region is CASSVSGGAPGELFF. The CDR3 nucleotides read TGTGCCAGCAGCGTCTCAGGGGGCGCGCCCGGGGAGCTGTTTTTT. The gene calls are TRBV9 and TRBJ2-2, with 8 nucleotides matching TRBD1. This CDR3 has 15 amino acids. The trim removed 2 bases at V and 6 bases at J, leaving 6 bases unmatched. Looked up from germline, CDR1 is SGDLS and CDR2 is YYNGEE.

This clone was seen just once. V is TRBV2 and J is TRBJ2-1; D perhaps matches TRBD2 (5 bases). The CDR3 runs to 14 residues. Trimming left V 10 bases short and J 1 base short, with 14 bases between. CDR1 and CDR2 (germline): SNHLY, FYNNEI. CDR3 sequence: CATLGPGSYNEQFF. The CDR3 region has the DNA TGTGCCACCCTAGGACCGGGGTCCTACAATGAGCAGTTCTTC.

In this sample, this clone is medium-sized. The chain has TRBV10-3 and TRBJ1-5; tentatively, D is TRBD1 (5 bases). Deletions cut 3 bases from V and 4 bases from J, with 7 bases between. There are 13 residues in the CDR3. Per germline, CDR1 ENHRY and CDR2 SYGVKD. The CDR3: CAISEGVNQPQHF. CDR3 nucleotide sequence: TGTGCCATCAGTGAAGGGGTAAATCAGCCCCAGCATTTT.

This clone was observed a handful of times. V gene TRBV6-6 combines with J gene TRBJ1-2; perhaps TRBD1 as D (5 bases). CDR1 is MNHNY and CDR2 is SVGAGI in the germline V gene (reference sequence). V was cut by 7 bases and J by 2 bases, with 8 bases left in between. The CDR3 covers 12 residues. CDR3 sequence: CASTSGNYGYTF. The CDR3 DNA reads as TGTGCCAGCACGTCAGGGAACTATGGCTACACCTTC.

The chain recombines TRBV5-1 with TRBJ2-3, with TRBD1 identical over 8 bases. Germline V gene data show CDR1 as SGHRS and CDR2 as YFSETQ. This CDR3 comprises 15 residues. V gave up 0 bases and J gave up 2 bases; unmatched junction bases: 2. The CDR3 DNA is TGCGCCAGCAGCTTGGACAGGGGGGTCACAGATACGCAGTATTTT. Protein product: CASSLDRGVTDTQYF.

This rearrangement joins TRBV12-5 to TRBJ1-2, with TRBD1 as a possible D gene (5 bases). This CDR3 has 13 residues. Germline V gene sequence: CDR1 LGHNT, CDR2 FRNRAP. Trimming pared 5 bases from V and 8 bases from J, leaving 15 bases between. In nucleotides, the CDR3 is TGTGCTAGTGGTATCGGGACCCCAGAAGGCTACACCTTC. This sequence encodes CASGIGTPEGYTF.

CDR3 in amino acids: CAISEAAGAEAFF. The CDR3, as DNA: TGTGCCATCAGTGAGGCGGCAGGGGCGGAAGCTTTCTTT. The genes are TRBV10-3 and TRBJ1-1, with a tentative D call TRBD1 (6 bases). The CDR3 length is 13 residues. Germline V lookup: CDR1 ENHRY, CDR2 SYGVKD. V was trimmed by 2 bases and J by 8 bases, leaving 12 bases between them.

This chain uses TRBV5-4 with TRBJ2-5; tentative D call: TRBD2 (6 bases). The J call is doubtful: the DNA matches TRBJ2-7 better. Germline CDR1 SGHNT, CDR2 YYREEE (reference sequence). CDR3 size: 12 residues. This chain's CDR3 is CASSLVGGEQYF. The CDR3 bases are TGTGCCAGCAGCTTGGTGGGGGGCGAGCAGTACTTC.